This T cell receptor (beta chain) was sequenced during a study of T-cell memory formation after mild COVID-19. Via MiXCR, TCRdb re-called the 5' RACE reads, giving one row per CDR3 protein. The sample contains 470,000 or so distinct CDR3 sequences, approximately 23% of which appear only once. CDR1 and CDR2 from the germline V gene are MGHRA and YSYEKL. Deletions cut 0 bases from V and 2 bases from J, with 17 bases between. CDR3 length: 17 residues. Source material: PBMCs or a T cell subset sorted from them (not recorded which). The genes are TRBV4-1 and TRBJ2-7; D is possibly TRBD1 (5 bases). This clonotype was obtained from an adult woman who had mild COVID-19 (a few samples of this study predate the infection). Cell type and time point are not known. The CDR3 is CASSQDGAVAAAYEQYF. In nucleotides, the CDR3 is TGCGCCAGCAGCCAAGATGGGGCAGTTGCTGCTGCCTACGAGCAGTACTTC.